Listed below are T cell receptor beta chains from one sample, sequenced in a study of shared clonotypes between healthy human individuals. Sequencing used immunoSEQ multiplex PCR; TCRdb keeps in-frame clones, though not all of them. The sample holds roughly 2.1 million clones; under 95% are singletons and the top ten take about 1.8%. The source material was naive CD8+ T cells from PBMCs. The receptors come from a man in his late teens or twenties in good health. Some clones in this sample may be carry-over from other donors' samples. Each CDR3 is given with its conserved first and last residue.

CDR3: CASYWDRGKGLSGNTIYF
J: TRBJ1-3
V: TRBV2

CDR3: CASSLARASASSYNEQFF
J: TRBJ2-1
V: TRBV5-1

CDR3: CASSPTMGAGEQYF
J: TRBJ2-7
V: TRBV7-9

CDR3: CASSFWGPPYEQYF
J: TRBJ2-7
V: TRBV7-9

CDR3: CASSLKLVVTQYF
J: TRBJ2-3
V: TRBV28

CDR3: CASGLGETQYF
J: TRBJ2-5
V: TRBV12-5

CDR3: CASSLYPIHEQYF
J: TRBJ2-7
V: TRBV27

CDR3: CASSMRQGREETQYF
J: TRBJ2-5
V: TRBV7-9

CDR3: CASSQVRSGGYEQYF
J: TRBJ2-7
V: TRBV4-3

CDR3: CASRHTGGALHGELFF
J: TRBJ2-2
V: TRBV27

CDR3: CASSQGLGTEAFF
J: TRBJ1-1
V: TRBV6-4

CDR3: CASSQDWGDYEQYF
J: TRBJ2-7
V: TRBV4-1

CDR3: CASSQVPPDSYNEQFF
J: TRBJ2-1
V: TRBV16

CDR3: CASSPGRNQPQHF
J: TRBJ1-5
V: TRBV7-7

CDR3: CASSSLAGVVDEQFF
J: TRBJ2-1
V: TRBV27

CDR3: CASSRSQDSFYGYTF
J: TRBJ1-2
V: TRBV27

CDR3: CASSEGTGVELWAFF
J: TRBJ1-1
V: TRBV6-1

CDR3: CASGLVAGDEQFF
J: TRBJ2-1
V: TRBV12-5

CDR3: CASSFMSGPYNEQFF
J: TRBJ2-1
V: TRBV5-1

CDR3: CASSHNVNSYEQYF
J: TRBJ2-7
V: TRBV28

CDR3: CASSIRDSSTDTQYF
J: TRBJ2-3
V: TRBV19

CDR3: CASSSIFGTENEKLFF
J: TRBJ1-4
V: TRBV28

CDR3: CASSAYRGGTEAFF
J: TRBJ1-1
V: TRBV9

CDR3: CASSLLAGDATNEQFF
J: TRBJ2-1
V: TRBV7-8

CDR3: CASSQFLQGAVSYEQYF
J: TRBJ2-7
V: TRBV4-3

CDR3: CASNRGTGNEQYF
J: TRBJ2-7
V: TRBV7-9

CDR3: CASSRSGSTDTQYF
J: TRBJ2-3
V: TRBV9

CDR3: CASSQIGLAWNEQFF
J: TRBJ2-1
V: TRBV4-1

CDR3: CASSIEAGGNTQYF
J: TRBJ2-3
V: TRBV19

CDR3: CASSEGLGYYNEQFF
J: TRBJ2-1
V: TRBV6-1

CDR3: CASSYSKAGYNEQFF
J: TRBJ2-1
V: TRBV6-5

CDR3: CASSETQLNTEAFF
J: TRBJ1-1
V: TRBV25-1

CDR3: CASSSQGGYEQYF
J: TRBJ2-7
V: TRBV2

CDR3: CASSQGTTIKFNEQFF
J: TRBJ2-1
V: TRBV4-1

CDR3: CASRKDRRNQPQHF
J: TRBJ1-5
V: TRBV10-1

CDR3: CASSGTSRSNEQFF
J: TRBJ2-1
V: TRBV9

CDR3: CASSLLAGAEDTQYF
J: TRBJ2-3
V: TRBV27

CDR3: CATSPRPMGEQYF
J: TRBJ2-7
V: TRBV15

CDR3: CAWSVGYHNEQFF
J: TRBJ2-1
V: TRBV30

CDR3: CASSFSVIVQTGYEQYF
J: TRBJ2-7
V: TRBV28

CDR3: CASSPAGYEQYF
J: TRBJ2-7
V: TRBV5-4

CDR3: CASSGTGTVYGYTF
J: TRBJ1-2
V: TRBV9

CDR3: CATRFGDTEAFF
J: TRBJ1-1
V: TRBV27

CDR3: CASSLRQSYEQYF
J: TRBJ2-7
V: TRBV27

CDR3: CASRGDTIYF
J: TRBJ1-3
V: TRBV7-9

CDR3: CASTSLLDRGSTDTQYF
J: TRBJ2-3
V: TRBV27

CDR3: CASSFETSGTYEQYF
J: TRBJ2-7
V: TRBV7-9

CDR3: CASRGGNEKLFF
J: TRBJ1-4
V: TRBV25-1

CDR3: CASSESRAGSTEAFF
J: TRBJ1-1
V: TRBV25-1

CDR3: CASRADRLSTDTQYF
J: TRBJ2-3
V: TRBV2

CDR3: CASSPDGLTGELFF
J: TRBJ2-2
V: TRBV5-1

CDR3: CASSPGPGSHEQYF
J: TRBJ2-7
V: TRBV13